The 26 T cell receptor beta chains given below trace back to one sample, sequenced in a study of T cell repertoires in cytomegalovirus infection. Via MiXCR, TCRdb re-called the reads, giving one row per CDR3 protein. In the table there are roughly 920,000 distinct CDR3 sequences, approximately 32% of which are singletons. Their specific antigens are unknown. The sample consisted of cultured CD8+ T cells from PBMCs, taken from culture after CMV antigen stimulation. Receptor source: a human donor in good health (CMV status not recorded). Some clones in this sample may be carry-over from other donors' samples.

A few counts support this clonotype. This rearrangement joins TRBV6-5 to TRBJ2-4; TRBD1 is a possible D gene (6 bases). V lost 6 bases, J lost 9 bases, and 12 bases lay in between. In germline, CDR1 is MNHEY, CDR2 SVGAGI. The CDR3 totals 12 residues. The CDR3 here is CASSGQLGIQYF. CDR3 bases: TGTGCCAGCAGCGGACAGCTAGGCATTCAGTACTTC.

This clonotype was seen just once. The V call is TRBV14, the J call TRBJ1-4; D is unresolved. CDR1 is SGHDN and CDR2 is FVKESK in the germline V gene. V was trimmed by 4 bases and J by 3 bases, leaving 12 bases between them. This CDR3 contains 15 residues. CDR3 DNA sequence: TGTGCCAGCAGCCTCCGTAGAGGTGCTAATGAAAAACTGTTTTTT. Translating it yields CASSLRRGANEKLFF. The full variable domain, its missing parts supplied by reference TRBV14 and TRBJ1-4, is EAGVTQFPSHSVIEKGQTVTLRCDPISGHDNLYWYRRVMGKEIKFLLHFVKESKQDESGMPNNRFLAERTGGTYSTLKVQPAELEDSGVYFCASSLRRGANEKLFFGSGTQLSVL.

The V and J genes are TRBV6-2 or TRBV6-3 and TRBJ1-6; maybe TRBD1 (6 bases). The CDR3 length is 14 residues. V lost 9 bases and J 9 bases, leaving 18 bases between the germline ends. CDR1 and CDR2 (germline): MNHEY, SVGEGT. CDR3 amino acids: CASETHSGASPLHF. The CDR3, as DNA: TGTGCCAGTGAGACCCACTCGGGGGCTTCACCCCTCCACTTT.

The gene calls are TRBV20-1 and TRBJ2-4, with 11 bases that match TRBD2. This CDR3 region has 20 residues. With 0 bases clipped from V and 3 bases from J, the junction kept 16 bases outside the gene matches. Germline CDR1 DFQATT, CDR2 SNEGSKA (reference sequence). For the CDR3, the DNA is TGCAGTGCTAGAGAAAGGACTAGCGGGCCCCTACCAGGCTTCAAAAACATTCAGTACTTC. Translated, it gives CSARERTSGPLPGFKNIQYF.

The gene calls are TRBV19 and TRBJ2-3; D is unresolved. Trimming took 3 bases from V and 2 from J, leaving 9 bases between them. The length of the CDR3 is 14 residues. CDR1 is LNHDA and CDR2 is SQIVND in the germline V gene (reference sequence). In nucleotides, the CDR3 is TGTGCCAGTAGTATGTTCGACATCACAGATACGCAGTATTTT. It encodes CASSMFDITDTQYF.

The rearrangement joins TRBV6-5 to TRBJ1-2; D not resolved. The germline V gene has CDR1 MNHEY and CDR2 SVGAGI. The CDR3 length is 16 residues. V lost 0 bases to trimming and J lost 4 bases, with 15 bases between them. This CDR3 reads CASSYSRWYSGYGYTF. CDR3 nucleotide sequence: TGTGCCAGCAGTTACTCCCGCTGGTACAGCGGCTATGGCTACACCTTC.

This clonotype was counted a few times. This chain links TRBV9 with TRBJ2-2; no clear D. Germline lookup yields CDR1 SGDLS and CDR2 YYNGEE. This CDR3 is built from 15 residues. The V and J ends lost 4 bases and 9 bases respectively, with 19 bases between them. CDR3 in DNA: TGTGCCAGCAGCTCCCTCGACCGTGCAGATCGGGAGCTGTTTTTT. Protein: CASSSLDRADRELFF. Based on the CDR3 plus reference TRBV9 and TRBJ2-2, the full variable domain is DSGVTQTPKHLITATGQRVTLRCSPRSGDLSVYWYQQSLDQGLQFLIQYYNGEERAKGNILERFSAQQFPDLHSELNLSSLELGDSALYFCASSSLDRADRELFFGEGSRLTVL.

This clonotype was seen only a few times. The genes are TRBV6-1 and TRBJ2-7; 9 nucleotides line up with TRBD1. Trimming took 11 bases from V and 4 from J; bases not matched to a gene: 3. CDR3 length equals 11 residues. Germline V gives CDR1 MNHNS, CDR2 SASEGT. The CDR3 sequence: CAGGTGYEQYF. The CDR3 nucleotides are TGTGCCGGAGGGACAGGGTACGAGCAGTACTTC.

This chain links TRBV12-3 or TRBV12-4 with TRBJ2-3; no clear D gene. This CDR3 region has 12 residues. The V gene lost 3 bases and the J gene lost 5 bases, with 6 bases spanning the gap. CDR3 sequence (DNA): TGTGCCAGCAGTTTGGAGCAAGATACGCAGTATTTT. This encodes CASSLEQDTQYF.

The chain employs TRBV9 and TRBJ2-1; perhaps D is TRBD1 or TRBD2 (6 bases each). The CDR3 contains 13 residues. The V gene lost 3 bases and the J gene lost 9 bases, with 13 bases spanning the gap. CDR1 is SGDLS and CDR2 is YYNGEE in the germline V gene. CDR3: CASSAWGATEQFF. CDR3 nucleotides: TGTGCCAGCAGCGCCTGGGGGGCCACTGAGCAGTTCTTC.

A few counts support this clonotype. The rearrangement uses TRBV27 and TRBJ2-1; D perhaps matches TRBD1 (8 bases). V dropped 8 bases and J dropped 6 bases, with 38 bases sitting between them. CDR1 and CDR2 from the germline V gene are MNHEY and SMNVEV (reference sequence). This CDR3 has 21 residues. CDR3 DNA: TGTGCCAGCGAACTGATTCATACAGGGGGGGGCGGTAGAAGGATAGGCAATGAGCAGTTCTTC. Encoded protein: CASELIHTGGGGRRIGNEQFF.

This sequence joins TRBV9 and TRBJ1-1; 8 positions match TRBD1. The CDR3 has 15 residues. Germline trimming cut 0 bases from V and 3 bases from J; bases unmatched to any gene: 4. CDR1 and CDR2 (germline): SGDLS, YYNGEE. CDR3 protein: CASSVAGQGHTEAFF. CDR3 coding DNA: TGTGCCAGCAGCGTAGCCGGACAGGGCCACACTGAAGCTTTCTTT.

This clonotype was seen once. The CDR3 DNA reads TGTGCCAGCAGTTTATCGGGGGGCCCCCCGGGGCTGAATGAGCAGTTCTTC. Amino acids: CASSLSGGPPGLNEQFF. This chain connects TRBV12-3 or TRBV12-4 to TRBJ2-1; a possible D gene is TRBD2 (7 bases). Deletions cut 2 bases from V and 7 bases from J, with 21 bases between. This CDR3 is 17 amino acids long.

The chain uses TRBV18 and TRBJ2-7; D call uncertain. The germline V gene encodes CDR1 KGHSH and CDR2 LQKENI. The CDR3 is 13 amino acids. V was trimmed by 3 bases and J by 0 bases, leaving 6 bases between them. The CDR3: CASSPVGSYEQYV. The CDR3 coding sequence is TGTGCCAGCTCACCGGTGGGCTCCTACGAGCAGTACGTC.

This clonotype was counted at least ten times. V gene TRBV7-8 combines with J gene TRBJ1-6; 10 bases line up with TRBD1. Germline V lookup: CDR1 SGHVS, CDR2 FQNEAQ. Germline trimming cut 2 bases from V and 9 bases from J; bases unmatched to any gene: 10. This CDR3 region has 17 residues. The CDR3 is CASSLYRQGAKSSPLHF. As DNA, the CDR3 is TGTGCCAGCAGCTTATATAGACAGGGGGCGAAGAGTTCACCCCTCCACTTT.

In its sample, this clonotype was seen a few times. This chain links TRBV6-5 with TRBJ2-1; D not resolved. Trimming stripped 0 bases from V and 5 bases from J, with 8 bases between. The CDR3 covers 14 residues. CDR1 MNHEY and CDR2 SVGAGI come from the germline V gene. The CDR3 sequence is CASSYSNQDNEQFF. Here the CDR3 DNA reads TGTGCCAGCAGTTACTCGAACCAGGACAATGAGCAGTTCTTC.

The gene calls are TRBV19 and TRBJ1-5; a weak D match, TRBD1 (5 bases). Germline assignment: CDR1 LNHDA and CDR2 SQIVND (reference sequence). This CDR3 comprises 16 residues. Trimming took off 2 bases at V and 1 base at J, with 12 bases between the two ends. The CDR3 region has the DNA TGTGCCAGTAGTATATCCCCCAGGGAAAGCAATCAGCCCCAGCATTTT. It codes for CASSISPRESNQPQHF.

This clonotype has only one observation. Here the CDR3 reads CASRTTGEQYF. CDR3 DNA: TGTGCCAGCAGAACCACTGGGGAGCAGTACTTC. V gene TRBV2 combines with J gene TRBJ2-7; unclear D gene. This CDR3 comprises 11 residues. Germline loops: CDR1 SNHLY, CDR2 FYNNEI. V lost 6 bases and J 7 bases, leaving 10 bases between the germline ends. Combining the CDR3 with reference TRBV2 and TRBJ2-7 gives the whole variable domain EPEVTQTPSHQVTQMGQEVILRCVPISNHLYFYWYRQILGQKVEFLVSFYNNEISEKSEIFDDQFSVERPDGSNFTLKIRSTKLEDSAMYFCASRTTGEQYFGPGTRLTVT.

This clonotype was recorded many times. The chain has TRBV7-2 and TRBJ2-3; 7 bases match TRBD1. J gave up 1 base and V 1 base, and 5 bases lay outside the gene matches. The CDR3 has 16 amino acids. The germline gives CDR1 SGHTA, CDR2 FQGNSA. CDR3 in amino acids: CASSLGYRGRTDTQYF. The CDR3 coding sequence is TGTGCCAGCAGCTTAGGTTACAGGGGACGCACAGATACGCAGTATTTT.

This clonotype was counted many times. The gene calls are TRBV7-9 and TRBJ2-3, with 9 bases matching TRBD2. Germline CDR1 reads SEHNR; CDR2 reads FQNEAQ (reference sequence). Trimming at V came to 6 bases and at J to 0 bases, leaving 10 bases not matched to a gene. The CDR3 is 17 residues long. CDR3 nucleotides: TGTGCCAGCAGTTTCCCTAGCGGGGAAGGAAGCACAGATACGCAGTATTTT. Translation: CASSFPSGEGSTDTQYF.

The chain employs TRBV19 and TRBJ2-3, with D unresolved. Germline lookup yields CDR1 LNHDA and CDR2 SQIVND (reference sequence). Trimming stripped 5 bases from V and 1 base from J, with 13 bases between. The CDR3 contains 15 residues. The CDR3 reads CASSLDAQGTDTQYF. CDR3 nucleotide sequence: TGTGCCAGTAGTCTGGACGCCCAGGGCACAGATACGCAGTATTTT. Looking up the rest from reference TRBV19 and TRBJ2-3 gives the full variable domain: DGGITQSPKYLFRKEGQNVTLSCEQNLNHDAMYWYRQDPGQGLRLIYYSQIVNDFQKGDIAEGYSVSREKKESFPLTVTSAQKNPTAFYLCASSLDAQGTDTQYFGPGTRLTVL.

The genes are TRBV4-3 and TRBJ2-1, with TRBD1 matching over 9 bases. This CDR3 spans 14 amino acids. The J segment lost 6 bases and the V segment lost 4 bases, leaving 4 bases of the junction unmatched. The germline V gene encodes CDR1 LGHNA and CDR2 YSLEER. The CDR3 DNA reads as TGCGCCAGCAGCCTTAACAGGGGGCCCAATGAGCAGTTCTTC. Translating gives CASSLNRGPNEQFF.

Remarks on this clonotype: Being one base from a much bigger clone, this may be a read error. The chain is built from TRBV7-2 and TRBJ2-1; D unclear. CDR1 SGHTA and CDR2 FQGNSA come from the germline V gene. This CDR3 has 14 residues. CDR3 DNA: TGTGCCAACAGCCTGGCGGTCGGATCGAGTGAGCAGTTCTTC. It yields the protein CANSLAVGSSEQFF.

The chain employs TRBV7-3 and TRBJ1-2; D not resolved. Germline CDR1 is SGHTA and CDR2 is FQGTGA. The CDR3 contains 13 residues. Trimming removed 4 bases from V and 7 bases from J, with 13 bases in between. The chain's CDR3 is CASSSRQNSGYTF. Written as DNA, the CDR3 is TGTGCCAGCAGCTCAAGACAAAACAGTGGCTACACCTTC.

This clonotype has a handful of counts. The V call is TRBV19, the J call TRBJ1-1; D call uncertain. The V gene's germline CDR1 is LNHDA and CDR2 SQIVND (reference sequence). CDR3 length equals 14 residues. The V gene lost 6 bases and the J gene lost 10 bases, with 21 bases spanning the gap. CDR3 sequence: CASSPLSEGPRAFF. The CDR3 nucleotides are TGTGCCAGTAGCCCCCTCTCTGAGGGTCCAAGAGCTTTCTTT.

This clonotype was picked up a small number of times. This chain links TRBV27 with TRBJ1-5, with TRBD1 matching 9 bases. J was trimmed by 0 bases and V by 5 bases; bases with no gene match: 5. Germline V gives CDR1 MNHEY, CDR2 SMNVEV (reference sequence). The CDR3 contains 16 residues. In DNA form, the CDR3 reads TGTGCCAGCAGTACCGGGACAGGGTATAGCAATCAGCCCCAGCATTTT. Protein: CASSTGTGYSNQPQHF.